Listed below are T cell receptor beta chains from one sample, sequenced in a study of blood T cell repertoires in COVID-19. Generated by immunoSEQ multiplex PCR, the TCRdb table keeps only in-frame clones and is missing some. The table records approximately 46,000 clones, roughly 70% of them present only once. Sample: peripheral blood. The receptors were gathered from an elderly man with acute or convalescent COVID-19. The CDR3 runs from the conserved cysteine through the conserved F or W. A D gene is named only where the DNA matches it firmly. Clone size is shown for a subset of rows, as once, few, many or a class of expanded clone.

size: .; J: TRBJ2-1; D: TRBD2; V: TRBV5-5; DNA: TGTGCCAGCAGCCCGACTAGCGGGAGAAAGAATGAGCAGTTCTTC; CDR3: CASSPTSGRKNEQFF
size: once; J: TRBJ2-7; D: .; V: TRBV5-3; DNA: TGTGCCAGAAGCTTGGAAGGGAGCGGCGAGCAGTACTTC; CDR3: CARSLEGSGEQYF
size: .; J: TRBJ2-5; D: .; V: TRBV24-1; DNA: TGTGCCACCAGTGATTTATGGGGGGGGGCAGAGACCCAGTACTTC; CDR3: CATSDLWGGAETQYF
size: once; J: TRBJ1-1; D: TRBD1; V: TRBV18; DNA: TGTGCCAGCTCAGGACAGGGGACTGAAGCTTTCTTT; CDR3: CASSGQGTEAFF
size: many; J: TRBJ1-5; D: .; V: TRBV7-9; DNA: TGTGCCAGCAGCTTAGCCCATAGCAATCAGCCCCAGCATTTT; CDR3: CASSLAHSNQPQHF
size: few; J: TRBJ2-2; D: TRBD1; V: TRBV28; DNA: TGTGCCAGCAGTTTGGGGGACAGGGGCCCTACCGGGGAGCTGTTTTTT; CDR3: CASSLGDRGPTGELFF
size: .; J: TRBJ2-3; D: TRBD2; V: TRBV6-4; DNA: TGTGCCAGCAGTGAGGCTAGCGGGAGCCGTAGAGATACGCAGTATTTT; CDR3: CASSEASGSRRDTQYF
size: few; J: TRBJ2-1; D: TRBD2; V: TRBV3-1/TRBV3-2; DNA: TGTGCCAGCAGCCAAGATTACCTAGCGGGGGGGAAGGGCGCTGAGCAGTTCTTC; CDR3: CASSQDYLAGGKGAEQFF
size: .; J: TRBJ1-4; D: .; V: TRBV18; DNA: TGTGCCAGCTCACCAGGGAGGAATGAAAAACTGTTTTTT; CDR3: CASSPGRNEKLFF
size: .; J: TRBJ2-7; D: .; V: TRBV18; DNA: TGTGCCAGCTCACCCAGCAGGTACGAGCAGTACTTC; CDR3: CASSPSRYEQYF
size: .; J: TRBJ1-1; D: .; V: TRBV9; DNA: TGTGCCAGCAGCCCCGACGACAGACGGAGCACTGAAGCTTTCTTT; CDR3: CASSPDDRRSTEAFF
size: few; J: TRBJ1-5; D: .; V: TRBV28; DNA: TGTGCCAGCAGTTATACAGGGAGTACAGGCCAGCCCCAGCATTTT; CDR3: CASSYTGSTGQPQHF
size: .; J: TRBJ1-2; D: .; V: TRBV27; DNA: TGTGCCAGCAGTGCTCAGGGGTACTATGGCTACACCTTC; CDR3: CASSAQGYYGYTF
size: .; J: TRBJ2-5; D: TRBD2; V: TRBV7-9; DNA: TGTGCCAGCAGCTCGACTAGCGGGCAAGAGACCCAGTACTTC; CDR3: CASSSTSGQETQYF
size: many; J: TRBJ2-1; D: TRBD1; V: TRBV25-1; DNA: TGTGCCAGCAGTGGACAGGGTTTCGATGAGCAGTTCTTC; CDR3: CASSGQGFDEQFF
size: once; J: TRBJ2-7; D: TRBD1; V: TRBV7-9; DNA: TGTGCCAGCAGCTTAGCGGGGACAGGGCCCTACGAGCAGTACTTC; CDR3: CASSLAGTGPYEQYF
size: .; J: TRBJ1-2; D: TRBD1; V: TRBV4-2; DNA: TGTGCCAGCAGCCAAGAGTCGGGACAGATTTATGGCTACACCTTC; CDR3: CASSQESGQIYGYTF
size: once; J: TRBJ2-2; D: .; V: TRBV7-6; DNA: TGTGCCAGCAGCTTAGGAGCGTCAGGGACAAAGAACACCGGGGAGCTGTTTTTT; CDR3: CASSLGASGTKNTGELFF
size: .; J: TRBJ2-7; D: TRBD2; V: TRBV12-3/TRBV12-4; DNA: TGTGCCAGCAGACTAGCGGCGTCCTACGAGCAGTACTTC; CDR3: CASRLAASYEQYF
size: few; J: TRBJ1-1; D: .; V: TRBV5-1; DNA: TGCGCCAGCAGCTTGTCAGGGGTTGAAGCTTTCTTT; CDR3: CASSLSGVEAFF
size: .; J: TRBJ1-3; D: .; V: TRBV9; DNA: TGTGCCAGCAGCGTAGAACCAGGCTCTGGAAACACCATATATTTT; CDR3: CASSVEPGSGNTIYF
size: medium-sized; J: TRBJ2-7; D: TRBD2; V: TRBV5-4; DNA: TGTGCCAGCAGCACGACTAGCGGGAGCACCTACGAGCAGTACTTC; CDR3: CASSTTSGSTYEQYF
size: .; J: TRBJ2-7; D: TRBD2; V: TRBV27; DNA: TGTGCCAGCAGTTCTTACTGGCGGGAGCCGATCTACGAGCAGTACTTC; CDR3: CASSSYWREPIYEQYF
size: .; J: TRBJ2-1; D: TRBD2; V: TRBV2; DNA: TGTGCCAGCAGTGAGAGGACTAGCGGGGGAGGTGTGTGGTCCTACAATGAGCAGTTCTTC; CDR3: CASSERTSGGGVWSYNEQFF
size: .; J: TRBJ2-7; D: .; V: TRBV2; DNA: TGTGCCAGCACTGGTCGGCGGATCTACGAGCAGTACTTC; CDR3: CASTGRRIYEQYF
size: .; J: TRBJ2-7; D: .; V: TRBV6-4; DNA: TGTGCCAGAATACATGGCGGGTTTCACTACGAGCAGTACTTC; CDR3: CARIHGGFHYEQYF
size: once; J: TRBJ1-1; D: TRBD1; V: TRBV7-8; DNA: TGTGCCAGCACCCCGGACAGGGTATGGACTGAAGCTTTCTTT; CDR3: CASTPDRVWTEAFF
size: few; J: TRBJ2-5; D: TRBD2; V: TRBV7-2; DNA: TGTGCCAGCAGCCCCAGGGTAGCGGGAGGCGGAGAGACCCAGTACTTC; CDR3: CASSPRVAGGGETQYF
size: .; J: TRBJ2-7; D: .; V: TRBV21-1; DNA: TGTGCCAGCAGGGAGAAGCGGGAGGGCCGCGAGCAGTACTTC; CDR3: CASREKREGREQYF
size: .; J: TRBJ2-5; D: TRBD2; V: TRBV28; DNA: TGTGCCAGCAGTTCTTGGGAGACTAGCGGGAGTCTGGAGACCCAGTACTTC; CDR3: CASSSWETSGSLETQYF
size: .; J: TRBJ2-2; D: TRBD2; V: TRBV7-8; DNA: TGTGCCAGCAGCTCTCCCGGGACTAGCGGGAGGGCCGCCGGGGAGCTGTTTTTT; CDR3: CASSSPGTSGRAAGELFF
size: .; J: TRBJ2-1; D: TRBD2; V: TRBV7-9; DNA: TGTGCCAGCATAGAGAGCGGGGGTTCCAATGAGCAGTTCTTC; CDR3: CASIESGGSNEQFF
size: .; J: TRBJ2-7; D: TRBD1; V: TRBV18; DNA: TGTGCCAGCTCACGCGACAGGGGTTGGGTCGAGCAGTACTTC; CDR3: CASSRDRGWVEQYF
size: .; J: TRBJ2-5; D: TRBD2; V: TRBV7-2; DNA: TGTGCCAGCAGCATTTCGGGTGGGAGGGCCTCGGAGACCCAGTACTTC; CDR3: CASSISGGRASETQYF
size: .; J: TRBJ2-7; D: TRBD2; V: TRBV7-8; DNA: TGTGCCAGCAGCTTCGGCGGGAGGGTTCGGGGGCAGTACTTC; CDR3: CASSFGGRVRGQYF
size: once; J: TRBJ2-3; D: .; V: TRBV19; DNA: TGTGCCAGTAGTATAGGGGGAGGAGATACGCAGTATTTT; CDR3: CASSIGGGDTQYF
size: medium-sized; J: TRBJ2-5; D: TRBD2; V: TRBV24-1; DNA: TGTGCCACCAGTGATTTGGTAGCGGGAGGAGAGACCCAGTACTTC; CDR3: CATSDLVAGGETQYF
size: .; J: TRBJ2-3; D: .; V: TRBV5-1; DNA: TGCGCCAGCAGCTGGACAGAGACAGATACGCAGTATTTT; CDR3: CASSWTETDTQYF
size: .; J: TRBJ2-5; D: .; V: TRBV18; DNA: TGTGCCAGCTCTAAACAAGAGACCCAGTACTTC; CDR3: CASSKQETQYF
size: few; J: TRBJ2-3; D: .; V: TRBV11-2; DNA: TGTGCCAGCAGCTTAGAGACTAGGGGTACGCAGTATTTT; CDR3: CASSLETRGTQYF
size: once; J: TRBJ1-1; D: .; V: TRBV19; DNA: TGTGCCAGTAGATCGGAGCCTGTTCTTCGAACTGAAGCTTTCTTT; CDR3: CASRSEPVLRTEAFF
size: .; J: TRBJ2-7; D: TRBD2; V: TRBV7-9; DNA: TGTGCCAGCAGTCTCACTAGCGGCTCCTACGAGCAGTACTTC; CDR3: CASSLTSGSYEQYF
size: once; J: TRBJ2-1; D: TRBD2; V: TRBV5-5; DNA: TGTGCCAGCAGCGCCGTAGCGGGAGGTGGCAATGAGCAGTTCTTC; CDR3: CASSAVAGGGNEQFF
size: few; J: TRBJ1-1; D: .; V: TRBV30; DNA: TGTGCCTGGAGTCCTCTAACGCCGAACACTGAAGCTTTCTTT; CDR3: CAWSPLTPNTEAFF
size: .; J: TRBJ2-1; D: TRBD2; V: TRBV5-1; DNA: TGCGCCAGCAGCTTGTGGGGGACTAGCGGGATTGATAGGAATGAGCAGTTCTTC; CDR3: CASSLWGTSGIDRNEQFF
size: few; J: TRBJ2-7; D: .; V: TRBV10-3; DNA: TGTGCCATCAGCGGGACACCTAATTCCTACGAGCAGTACTTC; CDR3: CAISGTPNSYEQYF
size: .; J: TRBJ2-3; D: .; V: TRBV4-3; DNA: TGCGCCAGCAGCGACAGAGTCACAGATACGCAGTATTTT; CDR3: CASSDRVTDTQYF
size: once; J: TRBJ2-7; D: TRBD2; V: TRBV5-1; DNA: TGCGCCAGCAGCACCGGAGGTCTAGCGGGAGTCTACGAGCAGTACTTC; CDR3: CASSTGGLAGVYEQYF
size: .; J: TRBJ2-3; D: TRBD1; V: TRBV5-6; DNA: TGTGCCAGCAGCTTGAAGACAGGGGCCCTGAAAGATACGCAGTATTTT; CDR3: CASSLKTGALKDTQYF
size: .; J: TRBJ1-1; D: .; V: TRBV9; DNA: TGTGCCAGCAGCGTCGATCAGGGGATGAACACTGAAGCTTTCTTT; CDR3: CASSVDQGMNTEAFF